This T cell receptor (beta chain) is drawn from a study of cytomegalovirus exposure and HLA in healthy donors. The wider study: Both the roughly 120 validation repertoires and the approximately 700 first-cohort repertoires used the same platform, as reported by a later analysis.

The V end was cut by 4 bases, the J end by 0 bases, with 15 bases between. The CDR3 consists of 15 residues. From germline, CDR1 is GTSNPN and CDR2 SVGIG (reference sequence). Assay: immunoSEQ multiplex PCR; the TCRdb copy retains only in-frame clones and omits some. The sample carries some 240,000 clones, less than 90% recorded once. The sample was PBMCs. The TCR was taken from a woman between 18 and 30 years old in good health and CMV-seronegative. This chain uses TRBV30 with TRBJ1-2; tentative D call: TRBD1 (5 bases). The chain's CDR3 is CAWNAWTTTNYGYTF. In DNA form, the CDR3 reads TGTGCCTGGAATGCTTGGACAACAACTAACTATGGCTACACCTTC.